The 18 T cell receptor beta chains presented below share a single source sample, sequenced in a study of blood T cell repertoires in COVID-19. The repertoire was sequenced with immunoSEQ multiplex PCR; TCRdb's copy has only in-frame clones and lacks some. Of over 120,000 clones listed, 75% to 90% are singletons. Sequencing was performed on peripheral blood. The source of these receptors is a man between 65 and 80 years old who had recovered from COVID-19.

This clone occurred a few times. V is TRBV5-1 and J is TRBJ2-1; no clear D. The V gene lost 4 bases and the J gene lost 6 bases, with 14 bases spanning the gap. The CDR3 is 14 amino acids. Germline V CDR1 and CDR2: SGHRS, YFSETQ. CDR3 residues: CASSPQAWFNEQFF. The CDR3 DNA reads as TGCGCCAGCAGCCCCCAGGCTTGGTTCAATGAGCAGTTCTTC.

In this sample, this clone turned up a few times. This chain joins TRBV27 and TRBJ2-7; 10 nucleotides line up with TRBD2. CDR1 is MNHEY and CDR2 is SMNVEV in the germline V gene (reference sequence). The CDR3 is 14 residues long. The J segment lost 3 bases and the V segment lost 9 bases, leaving 8 bases of the junction unmatched. CDR3 protein: CASSLAGEGYEQYF. In DNA, the CDR3 is TGTGCCAGTAGTCTAGCGGGAGAAGGCTACGAGCAGTACTTC.

J is TRBJ2-1 and V is TRBV5-6; TRBD1 is a possible D gene (5 bases). V dropped 2 bases and J dropped 0 bases, with 15 bases sitting between them. Germline V gene data show CDR1 as SGHDT and CDR2 as YYEEEE. CDR3 size: 17 residues. CDR3 in amino acids: CASSLRTYPYSYNEQFF. The CDR3 coding sequence is TGTGCCAGCAGCTTACGGACATATCCTTACTCCTACAATGAGCAGTTCTTC.

The rearrangement links TRBV28 to TRBJ2-5; no definite D call. Looked up from germline, CDR1 is MDHEN and CDR2 is SYDVKM. V gave up 6 bases and J gave up 5 bases, with 7 bases separating them. This CDR3 contains 11 residues. CDR3 residues: CASSLLETQYF. The DNA for the CDR3 is TGTGCCAGCAGCCTCCTTGAGACCCAGTACTTC.

The rearrangement uses TRBV6-5 and TRBJ2-7; perhaps TRBD2 as D (6 bases). Trimming took off 0 bases at V and 3 bases at J, with 15 bases between the two ends. The CDR3 is made up of 16 amino acids. The germline gives CDR1 MNHEY, CDR2 SVGAGI. The CDR3 here is CASSYSTGEANYEQYF. The CDR3 nucleotides are TGTGCCAGCAGTTACTCGACCGGGGAGGCGAACTACGAGCAGTACTTC.

The chain employs TRBV2 and TRBJ2-1; 15 bases are a match to TRBD2. The V gene end was trimmed by 10 bases and the J gene end by 3 bases; junction bases not matched to a gene: 7. Per germline, CDR1 SNHLY and CDR2 FYNNEI. There are 16 residues in the CDR3. The CDR3 coding sequence is TGTGCCACGGGACTAGCGGGGGGAGAATTCTACAATGAGCAGTTCTTC. This sequence encodes CATGLAGGEFYNEQFF.

V is TRBV7-2 and J is TRBJ2-7; 8 bases agree with TRBD2. V shed 3 bases and J 6 bases; nucleotides not matched to a gene: 13. The length of the CDR3 is 16 residues. Germline V CDR1 and CDR2: SGHTA, FQGNSA. CDR3 in amino acids: CASSLGWGGRLGEQYF. CDR3 coding DNA: TGTGCCAGCAGCTTGGGGTGGGGCGGGAGGCTCGGCGAGCAGTACTTC.

V is TRBV6-5 and J is TRBJ2-1; D is possibly TRBD2 (5 bases). V lost 0 bases to trimming and J lost 2 bases, with 11 bases between them. Germline CDR1 is MNHEY and CDR2 is SVGAGI. This CDR3 has 16 amino acids. The CDR3 coding sequence is TGTGCCAGCAGTTACTCGAACGGGGAGACCTACAATGAGCAGTTCTTC. Translation: CASSYSNGETYNEQFF.

The V and J genes are TRBV6-5 and TRBJ2-7, with D tentatively TRBD2 (7 bases). This CDR3 region has 14 residues. CDR1 is MNHEY, CDR2 SVGAGI, per germline. V was cut by 0 bases and J by 5 bases, with 11 bases left in between. CDR3 protein: CASSYSKGGNEQYF. The CDR3 DNA follows: TGTGCCAGCAGTTACTCGAAGGGGGGGAACGAGCAGTACTTC.

The chain is built from TRBV21-1 and TRBJ2-3; the D call TRBD2 from the table was never checked on the DNA. TRBV21-1 is described as a pseudogene. The CDR3 is made up of 11 amino acids. The CDR3 region has the DNA TGTGCCAGCAGCCTGGGACTTACGCAGTATTTT. The encoded protein is CASSLGLTQYF.

The gene calls are TRBV10-2 and TRBJ1-1, with 10 bases lining up with TRBD1. The V gene's germline CDR1 is WSHSY and CDR2 SAAADI. This CDR3 is built from 16 residues. Germline trimming cut 8 bases from V and 1 base from J; bases unmatched to any gene: 10. The CDR3 region has the DNA TGCGCCAGCCTCGTCCGGGACAGGGGTCCGAACACTGAAGCTTTCTTT. This translates into CASLVRDRGPNTEAFF.

This chain links TRBV7-9 with TRBJ1-4; TRBD1 agrees at 9 bases. V dropped 5 bases and J dropped 7; count of bases not matched to a gene: 8. The germline gives CDR1 SEHNR, CDR2 FQNEAQ (reference sequence). The CDR3 loop spans 15 amino acids. In DNA, the CDR3 is TGTGCCAGCAGCCACCCGGGACAGGGAACTGAAAAACTGTTTTTT. Its protein is CASSHPGQGTEKLFF.

The chain uses TRBV5-6 and TRBJ1-2; TRBD1 agrees at 7 bases. The ends lost 4 bases at V and 0 bases at J; junction bases unmatched: 3. Per the germline V gene, CDR1 is SGHDT and CDR2 is YYEEEE. The CDR3 extends over 14 amino acids. The CDR3 region is CASSEGQSNYGYTF. The CDR3 DNA follows: TGTGCCAGCAGCGAGGGACAGTCTAACTATGGCTACACCTTC. Full variable domain (outside the CDR3, taken from reference TRBV5-6 and TRBJ1-2): DAGVTQSPTHLIKTRGQQVTLRCSPKSGHDTVSWYQQALGQGPQFIFQYYEEEERQRGNFPDRFSGHQFPNYSSELNVNALLLGDSALYLCASSEGQSNYGYTFGSGTRLTVV.

V gene TRBV2 combines with J gene TRBJ2-3; TRBD2 matches at 11 bases. This CDR3 is built from 14 residues. V shed 6 bases and J 5 bases; nucleotides not matched to a gene: 4. Germline lookup yields CDR1 SNHLY and CDR2 FYNNEI. The CDR3 region is CASSRGLAGDTQYF. The CDR3 nucleotides are TGTGCCAGCAGCCGAGGACTAGCGGGAGATACGCAGTATTTT.

The V gene is TRBV6-6, the J gene TRBJ1-1; D gene uncertain. V was shortened by 3 bases and J by 5 bases, with 10 bases between the two germline ends. The CDR3 has 13 residues. In germline, CDR1 is MNHNY, CDR2 SVGAGI (reference sequence). This CDR3 reads CASSYFGETEAFF. CDR3 bases: TGTGCCAGCAGTTATTTTGGGGAGACTGAAGCTTTCTTT.

The J gene is TRBJ2-3, the V gene TRBV7-2; TRBD2 aligns across 9 bases. This CDR3 comprises 17 residues. Germline V gene sequence: CDR1 SGHTA, CDR2 FQGNSA. V lost 3 bases to trimming and J lost 2 bases; unmatched junction nucleotides: 9. The CDR3: CASSLRAGGLLTDTQYF. CDR3 sequence (DNA): TGTGCCAGCAGCTTGCGAGCGGGAGGCCTTCTCACAGATACGCAGTATTTT.

The CDR3 region has the DNA TGTGCCAGCAGTGAAGCGGGGGACAGGGACACTGAAGCTTTCTTT. Amino acid sequence: CASSEAGDRDTEAFF. The gene calls are TRBV6-1 and TRBJ1-1, with 9 bases fitting TRBD1. This CDR3 spans 15 amino acids. Germline V CDR1 and CDR2: MNHNS, SASEGT. V trimming: 0 bases; J trimming: 3 bases; junction bases outside the gene matches: 2.

The chain carries TRBV21-1 and TRBJ2-5; the D call of TRBD2 is as the table states it, not checked on the DNA. TRBV21-1 represents a pseudogene. The CDR3 loop spans 17 amino acids. CDR3 in amino acids: CASSKAPREGSRETQYF. The CDR3 DNA is TGTGCCAGCAGCAAAGCTCCGCGGGAGGGTTCGAGAGAGACCCAGTACTTC.